This T cell receptor (beta chain) is from a study of CD8 T cells in Susac syndrome. Study-level results: The TCR sequencing and HLA analysis in the study involved a relatively small number of individuals, as the study acknowledged.

Random hexamers were used to reverse transcribe about 0.5 to 1 ug of RNA. Across 54 Vbeta and 13 Jbeta, TCR beta CDR3 was amplified with immunoSEQ multiplex PCR. Via MiXCR, TCRdb re-called the immunoSEQ multiplex PCR reads, giving one row per CDR3 protein. The repertoire holds 250,000 to 350,000 distinct CDR3 sequences, with about 85% as singletons. About this clonotype itself: As yet, its antigen is unknown.

Through negative isolation, CD4+ and CD8+ T cells were obtained, while TEMRA cells were enriched using FACS. With 5 bases removed from V and 6 bases from J, the gap between germline ends came to 7 bases. Germline values: CDR1 LNHNV, CDR2 YYDKDF (reference sequence). The CDR3 has 12 residues. V is TRBV15 and J is TRBJ2-2; D ambiguous. The TCR originated in a human donor with multiple sclerosis. The sequencing input was CD8+ T cells from PBMCs. The CDR3 reads CATSGYPGELFF. CDR3 nucleotide sequence: TGTGCCACCAGCGGTTACCCCGGGGAGCTGTTTTTT.